This T cell receptor beta chain was retrieved from a study of T cells in Graves' hyperthyroidism and ophthalmopathy. In this sample, this clonotype turned up many times. The antigen remains undetermined. TCR beta CDR3 regions were amplified from RNA transcripts. The HTBI primer set was used in a first-round RT-PCR of the TCR CDR3. MiXCR, applied by TCRdb to the multiplex PCR reads, yields one record per CDR3 protein. The profile covers hundreds of thousands of distinct CDR3 sequences, with about 15% appearing a single time and about 5.8% taken by the ten largest. Study results and limitations: The model made its ophthalmopathy prediction, and onset followed a median around 6.9 months later.

After removal of 6 bases from V and 0 bases from J, the junction contained 5 bases not matched to a gene. The CDR3 has 16 amino acids. Sequencing input: blood. The origin of this receptor is a woman aged 25 to 39 with Graves' hyperthyroidism that later progressed to Graves' ophthalmopathy. V usage is TRBV12-3 or TRBV12-4 and J usage is TRBJ2-2; 9 bases fit TRBD2. CDR3 sequence reads: CASSVSGRSNTGELFF. The CDR3 DNA reads as TGTGCCAGCAGCGTTAGCGGGAGATCGAACACCGGGGAGCTGTTTTTT.